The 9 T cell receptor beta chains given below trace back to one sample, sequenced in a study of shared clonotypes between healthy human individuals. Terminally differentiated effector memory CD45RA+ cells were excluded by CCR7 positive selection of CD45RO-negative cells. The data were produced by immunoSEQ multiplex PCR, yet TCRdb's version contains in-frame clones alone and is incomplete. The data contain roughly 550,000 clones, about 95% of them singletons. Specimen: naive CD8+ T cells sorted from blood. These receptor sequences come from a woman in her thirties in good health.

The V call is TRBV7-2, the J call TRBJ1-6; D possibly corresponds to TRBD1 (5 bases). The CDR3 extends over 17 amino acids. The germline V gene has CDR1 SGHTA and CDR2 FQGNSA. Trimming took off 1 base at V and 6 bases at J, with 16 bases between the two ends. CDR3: CASSLDPASGTNSPLHF. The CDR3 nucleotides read TGTGCCAGCAGCTTAGATCCGGCGTCGGGGACTAATTCACCCCTCCACTTT.

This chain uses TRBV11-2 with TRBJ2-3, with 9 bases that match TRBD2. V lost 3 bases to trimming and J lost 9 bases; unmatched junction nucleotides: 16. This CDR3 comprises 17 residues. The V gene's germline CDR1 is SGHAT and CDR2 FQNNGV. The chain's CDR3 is CASSLTPEGREGPTQYF. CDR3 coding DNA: TGTGCCAGCAGCTTGACCCCGGAGGGGCGGGAGGGCCCAACGCAGTATTTT.

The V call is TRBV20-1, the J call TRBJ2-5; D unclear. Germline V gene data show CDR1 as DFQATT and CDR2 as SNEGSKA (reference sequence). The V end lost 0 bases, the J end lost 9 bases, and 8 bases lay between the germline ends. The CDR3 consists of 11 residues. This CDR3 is CSARETVAQYF. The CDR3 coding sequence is TGCAGTGCTAGAGAAACGGTGGCCCAGTACTTC.

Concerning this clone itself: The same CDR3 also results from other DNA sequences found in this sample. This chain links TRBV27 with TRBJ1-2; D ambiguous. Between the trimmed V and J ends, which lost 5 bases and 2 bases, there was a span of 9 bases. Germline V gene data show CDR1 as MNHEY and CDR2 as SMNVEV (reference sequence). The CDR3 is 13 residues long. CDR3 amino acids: CASSLTSNYGYTF. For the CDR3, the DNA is TGTGCCAGCAGTCTCACATCGAACTATGGCTACACCTTC.

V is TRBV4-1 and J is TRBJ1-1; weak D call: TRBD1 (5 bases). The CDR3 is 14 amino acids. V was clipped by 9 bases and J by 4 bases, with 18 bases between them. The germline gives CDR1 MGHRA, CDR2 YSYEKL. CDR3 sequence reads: CASFQPGTRTEAFF. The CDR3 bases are TGCGCCAGTTTCCAACCCGGGACCCGCACTGAAGCTTTCTTT.

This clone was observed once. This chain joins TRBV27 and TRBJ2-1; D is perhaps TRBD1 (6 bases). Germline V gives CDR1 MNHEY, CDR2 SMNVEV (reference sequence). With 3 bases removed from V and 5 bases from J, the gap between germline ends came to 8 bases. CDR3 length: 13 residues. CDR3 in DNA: TGTGCCAGCAGTTTCGGGACAAACAATGAGCAGTTCTTC. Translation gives CASSFGTNNEQFF.

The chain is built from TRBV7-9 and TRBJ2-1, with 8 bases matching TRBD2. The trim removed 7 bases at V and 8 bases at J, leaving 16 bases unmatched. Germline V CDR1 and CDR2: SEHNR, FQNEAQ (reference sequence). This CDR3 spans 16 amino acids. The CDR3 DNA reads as TGTGCCAGCACCCCCAAAGGGGGGACTAGGCGCGATGAGCAGTTCTTC. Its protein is CASTPKGGTRRDEQFF.

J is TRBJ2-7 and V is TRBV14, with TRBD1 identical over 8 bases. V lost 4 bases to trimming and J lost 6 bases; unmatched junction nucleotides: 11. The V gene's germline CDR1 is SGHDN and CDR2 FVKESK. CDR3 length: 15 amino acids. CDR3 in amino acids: CASSPGGTGLLEQYF. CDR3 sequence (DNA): TGTGCCAGCAGCCCCGGCGGGACAGGCCTCCTCGAGCAGTACTTC.

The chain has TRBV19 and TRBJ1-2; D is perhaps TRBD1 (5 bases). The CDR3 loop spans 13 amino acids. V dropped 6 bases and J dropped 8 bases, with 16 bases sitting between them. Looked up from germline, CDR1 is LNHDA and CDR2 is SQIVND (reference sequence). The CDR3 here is CASSPTYKGGYTF. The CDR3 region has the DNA TGTGCCAGTAGCCCGACGTATAAGGGGGGCTACACCTTC.